The 15 T cell receptor beta chains below come from one sample, sequenced in a study of cytomegalovirus exposure and HLA in healthy donors. 13 Jbeta primers and 60 Vbeta primers were used for the PCR. Method: immunoSEQ multiplex PCR; TCRdb's copy keeps in-frame clones and lacks some. The sample includes roughly 110,000 clones, about 71% of them seen just once. Sequencing was performed on PBMCs. These receptor sequences come from a boy aged 5-17 years in good health and CMV-seronegative.

This chain uses TRBV30 with TRBJ1-5, with 7 bases fitting TRBD1. V lost 0 bases to trimming and J lost 7 bases; unmatched junction nucleotides: 9. Per the germline V gene, CDR1 is GTSNPN and CDR2 is SVGIG (reference sequence). The CDR3 has 15 amino acids. The CDR3 DNA reads TGTGCCTGGAGTGTGGGCAGGGGGAAAACGCAGCCCCAGCATTTT. Protein: CAWSVGRGKTQPQHF.

Notes on this clone: The junction departs from germline at one end; a sequencing error may be responsible. This sequence joins TRBV10-1 and TRBJ2-1, with D possibly TRBD2 on 6 matching bases. The CDR3 length is 13 residues. Germline CDR1 reads WNHNN; CDR2 reads SYGVQD (reference sequence). This CDR3 is CASSQSEGGERFF. The DNA of the CDR3 is TGCGCCAGCAGTCAGTCCGAGGGAGGCGAGCGGTTCTTC.

This clone turned up a few times. CDR3 amino acids: CSVAQGRDVQAFF. The CDR3 bases are TGCAGCGTTGCGCAGGGCAGGGATGTTCAGGCTTTCTTT. This rearrangement joins TRBV29-1 to TRBJ1-1, with D possibly matching TRBD1 (5 bases). The CDR3 spans 13 residues. Trimming removed 4 bases at V and 11 bases at J, with 20 bases between. The germline V gene encodes CDR1 SQVTM and CDR2 ANQGSEA. The entire variable domain, with the rest obtained from reference TRBV29-1 and TRBJ1-1, is as follows: SAVISQKPSRDICQRGTSLTIQCQVDSQVTMMFWYRQQPGQSLTLIATANQGSEATYESGFVIDKFPISRPNLTFSTLTVSNMSPEDSSIYLCSVAQGRDVQAFFGQGTRLTVV.

This clone showed up just once. The chain joins TRBV7-8 to TRBJ2-5; the match to TRBD1 covers 7 bases. The last part of the DNA fits TRBJ2-7 better; the J call may be wrong. The CDR3 is 16 amino acids. Germline CDR1 SGHVS, CDR2 FQNEAQ. This CDR3 is CASSLAGQRSSYEQYF. The CDR3 DNA reads as TGTGCCAGCAGCTTAGCGGGACAGAGGAGCTCCTACGAGCAGTACTTC.

This chain uses TRBV29-1 with TRBJ2-3, with TRBD1 matching over 7 bases. Germline V CDR1 and CDR2: SQVTM, ANQGSEA. The CDR3 length is 16 residues. V trimming: 2 bases; J trimming: 1 base; junction bases outside the gene matches: 9. The CDR3 coding sequence is TGCAGCGTTGAACCGACAAGCGACAGGGGCACAGATACGCAGTATTTT. Its translation is CSVEPTSDRGTDTQYF.

The V call is TRBV9, the J call TRBJ2-5, with 11 bases matching TRBD1. The end of the DNA fits TRBJ2-7 better, so the J call may be wrong. The CDR3 covers 17 residues. Germline V gene sequence: CDR1 SGDLS, CDR2 YYNGEE. The CDR3 DNA is TGTGCCAGCAGCGTAGGTAGGTGGGACAGGGGGTGTTACGAGCAGTACTTC. Residues: CASSVGRWDRGCYEQYF.

The V and J genes are TRBV30 and TRBJ2-5, with D possibly being TRBD1 (6 bases). V dropped 5 bases and J dropped 7 bases, with 14 bases sitting between them. CDR3 length equals 12 residues. The germline gives CDR1 GTSNPN, CDR2 SVGIG (reference sequence). The CDR3 DNA is TGTGCCTGGGCAGGGGTTCCGGCGACCCAGTACTTC. Amino acids: CAWAGVPATQYF.

The chain is built from TRBV29-1 and TRBJ2-3; D is undetermined. Looked up from germline, CDR1 is SQVTM and CDR2 is ANQGSEA. The CDR3 is 13 amino acids. V lost 4 bases and J lost 2, with 10 bases in between. The CDR3 here is CSVATPLTDTQYF. DNA of the CDR3: TGCAGCGTTGCGACTCCACTCACAGATACGCAGTATTTT.

The V and J genes are TRBV7-9 and TRBJ2-7; 8 bases agree with TRBD1. V gave up 5 bases and J gave up 2 bases; unmatched junction bases: 5. The CDR3 is 14 amino acids. CDR1 and CDR2 from the germline V gene are SEHNR and FQNEAQ (reference sequence). The CDR3 loop reads CASSPRQGTYEQYF. CDR3 bases: TGTGCCAGCAGCCCTAGACAGGGGACCTACGAGCAGTACTTC. Looking up the rest from reference TRBV7-9 and TRBJ2-7 gives the full variable domain: DTGVSQNPRHKITKRGQNVTFRCDPISEHNRLYWYRQTLGQGPEFLTYFQNEAQLEKSRLLSDRFSAERPKGSFSTLEIQRTEQGDSAMYLCASSPRQGTYEQYFGPGTRLTVT.

The table lists this clone with a few counts. This rearrangement joins TRBV5-1 to TRBJ2-7, with TRBD1 as a possible D gene (6 bases). The germline gives CDR1 SGHRS, CDR2 YFSETQ. The CDR3 runs to 14 residues. The ends were cut back, 6 bases at V and 1 base at J, with 14 bases in the middle. The CDR3 sequence is CASTLDSMSYEQYF. DNA of the CDR3: TGCGCCAGCACCCTGGACAGTATGTCCTACGAGCAGTACTTC.

V and J are TRBV6-1 and TRBJ2-7, with unresolved D. Germline V gene lookup returns CDR1 MNHNS and CDR2 SASEGT. The CDR3 sequence is 11 residues long. V was pared by 5 bases and J by 3 bases, with 5 bases between. CDR3 loop: CASSSLYEQYF. Written as DNA, the CDR3 is TGTGCCAGCAGTAGCCTCTACGAGCAGTACTTC.

The J gene is TRBJ1-1, the V gene TRBV27; no clear D. Germline values: CDR1 MNHEY, CDR2 SMNVEV (reference sequence). Trimming left V 6 bases short and J 0 bases short, with 11 bases between. The CDR3 length is 14 residues. This chain's CDR3 is CASSRQRMNTEAFF. CDR3 bases: TGTGCCAGCAGCCGCCAGAGGATGAACACTGAAGCTTTCTTT.

This chain uses TRBV10-1 with TRBJ2-1; 13 nucleotides agree with TRBD2. The V segment lost 3 bases and the J segment 4 bases; nucleotides outside the gene matches: 3. Germline CDR1 WNHNN, CDR2 SYGVQD (reference sequence). This CDR3 has 16 residues. The CDR3 loop reads CASSDSGLAGYNEQFF. CDR3 DNA sequence: TGCGCCAGCAGTGACTCGGGACTAGCGGGGTACAATGAGCAGTTCTTC.

This clone was counted between two and nine times. The V call is TRBV10-3, the J call TRBJ2-3, with D possibly TRBD2 on 6 matching bases. The CDR3 length is 15 residues. Trimming removed 10 bases from V and 2 bases from J, with 19 bases in between. Germline CDR1 reads ENHRY; CDR2 reads SYGVKD. The CDR3 is CATYTGEAVTDTQYF. DNA for the CDR3: TGTGCCACCTACACGGGAGAAGCTGTCACAGATACGCAGTATTTT.

The chain employs TRBV5-4 and TRBJ1-1; 10 positions agree with TRBD1. V shed 3 bases and J 11 bases; nucleotides not matched to a gene: 4. This CDR3 has 12 residues. Germline V gene lookup returns CDR1 SGHNT and CDR2 YYREEE (reference sequence). CDR3 loop: CASSSRTGGAFF. For the CDR3, the DNA is TGTGCCAGCAGCTCGAGGACAGGGGGGGCTTTCTTT.